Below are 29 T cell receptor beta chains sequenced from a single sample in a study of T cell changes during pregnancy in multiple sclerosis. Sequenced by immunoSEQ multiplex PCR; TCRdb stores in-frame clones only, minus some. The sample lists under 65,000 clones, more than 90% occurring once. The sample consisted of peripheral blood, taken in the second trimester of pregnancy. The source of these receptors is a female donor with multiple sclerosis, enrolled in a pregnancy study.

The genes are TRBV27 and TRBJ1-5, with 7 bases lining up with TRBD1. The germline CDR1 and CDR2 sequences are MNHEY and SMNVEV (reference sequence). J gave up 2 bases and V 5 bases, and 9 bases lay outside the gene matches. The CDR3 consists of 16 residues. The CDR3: CASSPLTGNGNQPQHF. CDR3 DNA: TGTGCCAGCAGTCCCCTGACAGGGAACGGCAATCAGCCCCAGCATTTT.

The CDR3 reads CASSLAFEGGEQYF. The DNA of the CDR3 is TGCGCCAGCAGCTTGGCCTTCGAAGGGGGAGAGCAGTACTTC. The chain employs TRBV5-1 and TRBJ2-7; tentative D call: TRBD1 (6 bases). Germline CDR1 reads SGHRS; CDR2 reads YFSETQ. CDR3 length equals 14 residues. With 0 bases removed from V and 7 bases from J, the gap between germline ends came to 14 bases.

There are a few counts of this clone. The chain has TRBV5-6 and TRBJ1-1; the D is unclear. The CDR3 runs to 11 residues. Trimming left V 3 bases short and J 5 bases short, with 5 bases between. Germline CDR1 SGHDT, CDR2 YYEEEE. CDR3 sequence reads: CASSWETEAFF. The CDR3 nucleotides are TGTGCCAGCAGCTGGGAGACTGAAGCTTTCTTT.

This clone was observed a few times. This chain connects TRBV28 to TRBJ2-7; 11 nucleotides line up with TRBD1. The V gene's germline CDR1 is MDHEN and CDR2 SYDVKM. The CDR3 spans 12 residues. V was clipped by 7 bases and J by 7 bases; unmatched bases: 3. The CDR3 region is CASTGQGGEQYF. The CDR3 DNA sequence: TGTGCCAGCACGGGACAGGGGGGGGAGCAGTACTTC.

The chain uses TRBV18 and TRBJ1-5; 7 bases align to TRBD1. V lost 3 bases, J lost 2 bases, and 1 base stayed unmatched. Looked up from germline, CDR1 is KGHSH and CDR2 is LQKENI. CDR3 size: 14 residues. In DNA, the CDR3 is TGTGCCAGCTCACCCGACAGGGGCAATCAGCCCCAGCATTTT. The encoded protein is CASSPDRGNQPQHF. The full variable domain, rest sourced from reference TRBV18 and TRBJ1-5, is NAGVMQNPRHLVRRRGQEARLRCSPMKGHSHVYWYRQLPEEGLKFMVYLQKENIIDESGMPKERFSAEFPKEGPSILRIQQVVRGDSAAYFCASSPDRGNQPQHFGDGTRLSIL.

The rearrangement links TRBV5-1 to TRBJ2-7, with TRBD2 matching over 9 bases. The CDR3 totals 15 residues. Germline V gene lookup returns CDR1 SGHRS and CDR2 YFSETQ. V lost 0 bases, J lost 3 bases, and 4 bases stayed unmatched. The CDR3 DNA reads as TGCGCCAGCAGCTTGGTAGCGGGAGATTTCTACGAGCAGTACTTC. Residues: CASSLVAGDFYEQYF.

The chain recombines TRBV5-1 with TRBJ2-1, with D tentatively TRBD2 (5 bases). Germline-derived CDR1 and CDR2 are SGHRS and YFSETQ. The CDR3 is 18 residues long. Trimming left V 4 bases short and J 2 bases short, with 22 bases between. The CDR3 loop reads CASSLLAIGRDAYNEQFF. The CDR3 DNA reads TGCGCCAGCAGCCTTTTAGCGATTGGGAGAGACGCCTACAATGAGCAGTTCTTC.

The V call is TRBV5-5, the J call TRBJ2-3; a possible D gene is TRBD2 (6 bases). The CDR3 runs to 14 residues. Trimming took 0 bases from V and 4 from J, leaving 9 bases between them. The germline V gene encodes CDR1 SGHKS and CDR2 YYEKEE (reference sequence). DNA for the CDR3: TGTGCCAGCAGCTTGGAGTGGGGGGCAGATACGCAGTATTTT. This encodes CASSLEWGADTQYF.

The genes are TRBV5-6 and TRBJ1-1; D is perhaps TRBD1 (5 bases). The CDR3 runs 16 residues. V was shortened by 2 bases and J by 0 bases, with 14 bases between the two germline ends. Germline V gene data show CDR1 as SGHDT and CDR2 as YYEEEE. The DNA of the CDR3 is TGTGCCAGCAGCTTCGGGGGGACGGGGGTGAACACTGAAGCTTTCTTT. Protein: CASSFGGTGVNTEAFF.

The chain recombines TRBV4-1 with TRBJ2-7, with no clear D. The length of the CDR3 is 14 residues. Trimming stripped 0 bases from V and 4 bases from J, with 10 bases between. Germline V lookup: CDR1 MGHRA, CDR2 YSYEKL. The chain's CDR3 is CASSQELELYEQYF. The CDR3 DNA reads TGCGCCAGCAGCCAAGAATTAGAACTGTACGAGCAGTACTTC.

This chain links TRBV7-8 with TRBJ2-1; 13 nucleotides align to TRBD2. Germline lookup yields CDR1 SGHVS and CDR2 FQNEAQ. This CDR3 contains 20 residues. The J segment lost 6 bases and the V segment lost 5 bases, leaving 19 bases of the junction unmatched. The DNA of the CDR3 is TGTGCCAGCAGCCCCGTTTTCGGACTAGCGGGAGCCCCGGAGTCCAATGAGCAGTTCTTC. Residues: CASSPVFGLAGAPESNEQFF.

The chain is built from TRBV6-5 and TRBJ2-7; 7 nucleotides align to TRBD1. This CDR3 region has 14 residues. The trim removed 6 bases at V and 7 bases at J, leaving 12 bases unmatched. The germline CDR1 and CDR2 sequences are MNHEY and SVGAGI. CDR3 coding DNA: TGTGCCAGCAGCGCCTACAGGGGCCAGGGGGAGCAGTACTTC. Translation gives CASSAYRGQGEQYF.

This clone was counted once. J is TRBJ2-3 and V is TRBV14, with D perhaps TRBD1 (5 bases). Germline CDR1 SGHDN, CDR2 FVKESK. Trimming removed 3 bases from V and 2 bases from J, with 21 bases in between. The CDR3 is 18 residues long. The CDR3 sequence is CASSHSARQSRLTDTQYF. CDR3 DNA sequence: TGTGCCAGCAGCCACTCCGCCAGACAGTCGCGGCTCACAGATACGCAGTATTTT.

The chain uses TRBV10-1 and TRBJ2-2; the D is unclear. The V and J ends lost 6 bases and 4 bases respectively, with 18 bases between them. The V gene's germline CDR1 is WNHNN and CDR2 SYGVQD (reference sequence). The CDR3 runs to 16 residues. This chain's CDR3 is CASSDSPPGATGELFF. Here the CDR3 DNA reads TGCGCCAGCAGCGACTCACCCCCCGGAGCCACCGGGGAGCTGTTTTTT.

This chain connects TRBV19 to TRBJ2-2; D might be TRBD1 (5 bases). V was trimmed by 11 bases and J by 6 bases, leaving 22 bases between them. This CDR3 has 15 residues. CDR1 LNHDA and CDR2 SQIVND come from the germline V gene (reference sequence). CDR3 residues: CAAHRGRQGAGELFF. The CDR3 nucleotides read TGTGCCGCCCATCGTGGTCGGCAGGGTGCCGGGGAGCTGTTTTTT.

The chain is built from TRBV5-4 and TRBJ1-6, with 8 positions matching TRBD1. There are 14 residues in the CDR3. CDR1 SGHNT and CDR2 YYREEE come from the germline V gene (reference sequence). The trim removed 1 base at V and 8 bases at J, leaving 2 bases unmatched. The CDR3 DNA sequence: TGTGCCAGCAGCTTGCAGGGGGCTTATTCACCCCTCCACTTT. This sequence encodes CASSLQGAYSPLHF. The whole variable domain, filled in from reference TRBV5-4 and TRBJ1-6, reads ETGVTQSPTHLIKTRGQQVTLRCSSQSGHNTVSWYQQALGQGPQFIFQYYREEENGRGNFPPRFSGLQFPNYSSELNVNALELDDSALYLCASSLQGAYSPLHFGNGTRLTVT.

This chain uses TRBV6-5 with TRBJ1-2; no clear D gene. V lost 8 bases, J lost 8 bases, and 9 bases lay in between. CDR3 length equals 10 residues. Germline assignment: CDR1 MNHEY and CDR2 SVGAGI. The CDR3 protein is CASPRLGYTF. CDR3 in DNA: TGTGCCAGCCCTAGACTCGGCTACACCTTC.

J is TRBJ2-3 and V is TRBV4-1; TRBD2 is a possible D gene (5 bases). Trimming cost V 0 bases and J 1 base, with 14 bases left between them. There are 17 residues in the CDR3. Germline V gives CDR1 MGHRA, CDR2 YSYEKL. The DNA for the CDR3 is TGCGCCAGCAGCCAAGATCGGACTCTTCCAGGCACAGATACGCAGTATTTT. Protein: CASSQDRTLPGTDTQYF.

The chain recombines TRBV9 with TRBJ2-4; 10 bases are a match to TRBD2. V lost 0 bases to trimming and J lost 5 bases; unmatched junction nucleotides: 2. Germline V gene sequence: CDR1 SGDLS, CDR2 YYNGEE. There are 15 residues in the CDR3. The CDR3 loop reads CASSVAAGGQNIQYF. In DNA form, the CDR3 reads TGTGCCAGCAGCGTAGCAGCGGGAGGGCAAAACATTCAGTACTTC.

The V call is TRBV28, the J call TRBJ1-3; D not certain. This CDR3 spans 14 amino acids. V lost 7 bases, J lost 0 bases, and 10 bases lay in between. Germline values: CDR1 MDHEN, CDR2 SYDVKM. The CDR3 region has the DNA TGTGCCAGCAAAGGTACAGCCTCTGGAAACACCATATATTTT. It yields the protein CASKGTASGNTIYF.

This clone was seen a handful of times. The CDR3 region is CASSSTQAGNQPQHF. CDR3 bases: TGTGCCAGCAGCTCCACCCAAGCTGGCAATCAGCCCCAGCATTTT. This sequence joins TRBV7-9 and TRBJ1-5; D is ambiguous. The CDR3 totals 15 residues. From germline, CDR1 is SEHNR and CDR2 FQNEAQ (reference sequence). V lost 4 bases, J lost 2 bases, and 12 bases lay in between. Together with reference TRBV7-9 and TRBJ1-5, the CDR3 gives the full variable domain: DTGVSQNPRHKITKRGQNVTFRCDPISEHNRLYWYRQTLGQGPEFLTYFQNEAQLEKSRLLSDRFSAERPKGSFSTLEIQRTEQGDSAMYLCASSSTQAGNQPQHFGDGTRLSIL.

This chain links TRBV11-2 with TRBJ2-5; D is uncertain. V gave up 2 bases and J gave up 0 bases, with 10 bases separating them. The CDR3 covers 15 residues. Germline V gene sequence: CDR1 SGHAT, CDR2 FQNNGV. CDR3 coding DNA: TGTGCCAGCAGCTTATCCTGGGCCAACCAAGAGACCCAGTACTTC. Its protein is CASSLSWANQETQYF.

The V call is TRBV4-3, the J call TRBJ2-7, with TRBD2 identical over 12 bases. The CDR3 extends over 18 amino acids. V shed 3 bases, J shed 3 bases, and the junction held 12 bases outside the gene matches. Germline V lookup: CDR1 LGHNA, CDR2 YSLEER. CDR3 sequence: CASSQETSGSSWDYEQYF. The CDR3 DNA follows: TGCGCCAGCAGCCAGGAGACTAGCGGGAGTAGCTGGGACTACGAGCAGTACTTC.

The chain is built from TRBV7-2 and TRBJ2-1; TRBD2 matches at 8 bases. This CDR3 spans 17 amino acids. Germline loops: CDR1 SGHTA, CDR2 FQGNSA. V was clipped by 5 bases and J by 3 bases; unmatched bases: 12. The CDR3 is CASSGDRYSGVYNEQFF. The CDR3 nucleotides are TGTGCCAGCAGCGGCGACCGATATAGCGGGGTCTACAATGAGCAGTTCTTC.

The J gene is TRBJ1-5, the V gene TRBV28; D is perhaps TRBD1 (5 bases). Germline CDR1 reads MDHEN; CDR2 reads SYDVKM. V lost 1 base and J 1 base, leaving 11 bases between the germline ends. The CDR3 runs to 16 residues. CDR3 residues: CASSLFQGGSNQPQHF. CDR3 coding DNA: TGTGCCAGCAGTTTATTCCAGGGAGGAAGCAATCAGCCCCAGCATTTT.

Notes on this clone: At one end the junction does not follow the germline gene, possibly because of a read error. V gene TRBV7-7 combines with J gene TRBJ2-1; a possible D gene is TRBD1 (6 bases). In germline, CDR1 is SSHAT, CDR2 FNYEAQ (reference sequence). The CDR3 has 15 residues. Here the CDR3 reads CASSPSRGSYNEQFF. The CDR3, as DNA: TGTGCTAGCAGCCCATCGAGGGGGTCCTACAATGAGCAGTTCTTC. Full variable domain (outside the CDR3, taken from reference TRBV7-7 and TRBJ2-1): GAGVSQSPRYKVTKRGQDVTLRCDPISSHATLYWYQQALGQGPEFLTYFNYEAQPDKSGLPSDRFSAERPEGSISTLTIQRTEQRDSAMYRCASSPSRGSYNEQFFGPGTRLTVL.

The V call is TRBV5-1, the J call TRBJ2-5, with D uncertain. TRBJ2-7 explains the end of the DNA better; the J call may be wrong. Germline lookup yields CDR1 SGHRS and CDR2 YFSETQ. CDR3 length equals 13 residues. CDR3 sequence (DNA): TGCGCCAGCAGCTTGTCCCTGGTCTACGAGCAGTACTTC. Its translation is CASSLSLVYEQYF.

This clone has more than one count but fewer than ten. In DNA form, the CDR3 reads TGCGCCAGCAGCCAAGACCCCGACAGTAACACTGAAGCTTTCTTT. Amino acids: CASSQDPDSNTEAFF. The rearrangement uses TRBV4-1 and TRBJ1-1; D may be TRBD1 (5 bases). Germline lookup yields CDR1 MGHRA and CDR2 YSYEKL. The CDR3 loop spans 15 amino acids. V dropped 0 bases and J dropped 2 bases, with 10 bases sitting between them.

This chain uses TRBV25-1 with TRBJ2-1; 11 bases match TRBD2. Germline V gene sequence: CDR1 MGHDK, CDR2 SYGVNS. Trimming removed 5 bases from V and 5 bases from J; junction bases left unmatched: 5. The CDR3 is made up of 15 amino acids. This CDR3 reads CASSITGLADNEQFF. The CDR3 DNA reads TGTGCCAGCAGTATAACGGGACTAGCGGACAATGAGCAGTTCTTC.